This T cell receptor beta chain is drawn from a study of blood T cell repertoires in COVID-19. As for the study in general: The cDNA or gDNA used as material had been derived from T cells, B-cell-depleted T cells, or PBMCs.

This CDR3 region has 16 residues. Per germline, CDR1 WSHSY and CDR2 SAAADI. V lost 10 bases, J lost 0 bases, and 11 bases stayed unmatched. TCRdb keeps only in-frame clones here, not all; method: immunoSEQ multiplex PCR. Altogether 100,000 to 120,000 clones are present, about 90% being singletons, with the ten largest covering approximately 4.3%. This TCR derives from a woman aged 45-59 years with acute or convalescent COVID-19. The gene calls are TRBV10-2 and TRBJ1-1; the match to TRBD1 covers 10 bases. Sequencing used peripheral blood. The CDR3 DNA is TGCGCCACCTCCCGGGACAGGGGAACTTTGAACACTGAAGCTTTCTTT. Translating it yields CATSRDRGTLNTEAFF.